These 18 T cell receptor beta chains were sequenced from one sample in a study of PD-1 blockade in classical Hodgkin lymphoma. Relapse after autologous stem cell transplantation occurred in every patient, and brentuximab vedotin exposure varied. The repertoire was sequenced with immunoSEQ multiplex PCR; TCRdb's copy has only in-frame clones and lacks some. The top ten hold 15% to 20% of the sample, which has approximately 34,000 clones, over 65% seen once. The starting material was peripheral blood mononuclear cells (PBMCs), obtained before the second cycle of nivolumab. The receptors come from a human donor with classical Hodgkin lymphoma.

In its sample, this clone was seen once. This rearrangement joins TRBV5-1 to TRBJ2-3; TRBD1 aligns across 8 bases. The CDR3 is 16 amino acids. Trimming cost V 4 bases and J 5 bases; bases outside gene matches: 12. Germline V gene lookup returns CDR1 SGHRS and CDR2 YFSETQ. The CDR3: CASSGKGQVKQDTQYF. The CDR3 DNA follows: TGCGCCAGCAGCGGAAAGGGACAGGTAAAGCAAGATACGCAGTATTTT.

The rearrangement links TRBV15 to TRBJ1-1; D is unresolved. The CDR3 spans 15 residues. Trimming pared 0 bases from V and 4 bases from J, leaving 12 bases between. Germline CDR1 is LNHNV and CDR2 is YYDKDF (reference sequence). CDR3 sequence reads: CATSRDGRAGTEAFF. Written as DNA, the CDR3 is TGTGCCACCAGCAGAGATGGGAGGGCGGGCACTGAAGCTTTCTTT.

The genes are TRBV5-6 and TRBJ2-5; a possible D gene is TRBD1 (6 bases). Trimming stripped 2 bases from V and 5 bases from J, with 10 bases between. The CDR3 has 13 residues. From germline, CDR1 is SGHDT and CDR2 YYEEEE. The CDR3 DNA follows: TGTGCCAGCAGCTTACAGGGTTGGGAGACCCAGTACTTC. This codes for CASSLQGWETQYF.

The V and J genes are TRBV11-2 and TRBJ2-3, with D hard to call. Germline CDR1 SGHAT, CDR2 FQNNGV. Deletions cut 0 bases from V and 7 bases from J, with 8 bases between. The CDR3 length is 13 residues. CDR3 residues: CASSLDPPHTQYF. Written as DNA, the CDR3 is TGTGCCAGCAGCTTAGATCCCCCTCATACGCAGTATTTT.

The J gene is TRBJ2-5, the V gene TRBV19; D unresolved. V gave up 1 base and J gave up 3 bases, with 6 bases separating them. The length of the CDR3 is 13 residues. Per germline, CDR1 LNHDA and CDR2 SQIVND (reference sequence). CDR3 bases: TGTGCCAGTAGTATAGCTTTGGAAGAGACCCAGTACTTC. It encodes CASSIALEETQYF. Full variable domain (rest looked up from reference TRBV19 and TRBJ2-5): DGGITQSPKYLFRKEGQNVTLSCEQNLNHDAMYWYRQDPGQGLRLIYYSQIVNDFQKGDIAEGYSVSREKKESFPLTVTSAQKNPTAFYLCASSIALEETQYFGPGTRLLVL.

The rearrangement links TRBV10-1 to TRBJ2-3; weak D call: TRBD2 (6 bases). Germline CDR1 WNHNN, CDR2 SYGVQD (reference sequence). Trimming took 7 bases from V and 0 from J, leaving 17 bases between them. The CDR3 length is 16 residues. Here the CDR3 reads CASTPQAGASTDTQYF. In DNA, the CDR3 is TGCGCCAGCACCCCCCAAGCGGGCGCTAGCACAGATACGCAGTATTTT.

V usage is TRBV19 and J usage is TRBJ1-4, with D unclear. The CDR3 covers 13 residues. The ends were cut back, 1 base at V and 8 bases at J, with 8 bases in the middle. Germline values: CDR1 LNHDA, CDR2 SQIVND (reference sequence). Here the CDR3 DNA reads TGTGCCAGTAGTATAGTACGGGAGGAAAAACTGTTTTTT. As protein: CASSIVREEKLFF.

The V and J genes are TRBV6-1 and TRBJ2-3; no clear D. V was shortened by 4 bases and J by 5 bases, with 10 bases between the two germline ends. The CDR3 has 13 amino acids. The germline V gene encodes CDR1 MNHNS and CDR2 SASEGT. The CDR3 loop reads CASSVGDEDTQYF. The CDR3 nucleotides read TGTGCCAGCAGTGTCGGTGACGAAGATACGCAGTATTTT.

The chain recombines TRBV25-1 with TRBJ1-4; D is uncertain. This CDR3 is 12 amino acids long. Trimming removed 6 bases at V and 7 bases at J, with 9 bases between. Germline V lookup: CDR1 MGHDK, CDR2 SYGVNS. This CDR3 reads CASRGSGEKLFF. CDR3 sequence (DNA): TGTGCCAGCAGGGGTTCGGGTGAAAAACTGTTTTTT.

This clone appeared once. This chain uses TRBV7-6 with TRBJ2-7; 7 positions match TRBD2. The CDR3 length is 13 residues. After removal of 5 bases from V and 6 bases from J, the junction contained 7 bases not matched to a gene. Germline CDR1 reads SGHVS; CDR2 reads FNYEAQ. In DNA, the CDR3 is TGTGCCAGCAGCAGCGGGGCAGCCTTCGAGCAGTACTTC. As protein: CASSSGAAFEQYF. The variable domain in full, with the rest retrieved from reference TRBV7-6 and TRBJ2-7, is GAGVSQSPRYKVTKRGQDVALRCDPISGHVSLYWYRQALGQGPEFLTYFNYEAQQDKSGLPNDRFSAERPEGSISTLTIQRTEQRDSAMYRCASSSGAAFEQYFGPGTRLTVT.

The chain joins TRBV5-1 to TRBJ1-6; D call uncertain. V was shortened by 4 bases and J by 7 bases, with 9 bases between the two germline ends. Germline CDR1 is SGHRS and CDR2 is YFSETQ. This CDR3 spans 13 amino acids. CDR3 coding DNA: TGCGCCAGCAGCCCGACCGGGAATTCACCCCTCCACTTT. Its protein product is CASSPTGNSPLHF.

The chain recombines TRBV29-1 with TRBJ1-2; TRBD1 agrees at 10 bases. Unmatched junction bases numbered 3, after V lost 7 bases and J lost 10 bases. The germline CDR1 and CDR2 sequences are SQVTM and ANQGSEA. The CDR3 has 10 residues. CDR3 DNA: TGCAGCGGGGGGACAGGGGTCTACACCTTC. This gives the protein CSGGTGVYTF.

V and J are TRBV5-1 and TRBJ2-5; 7 nucleotides line up with TRBD2. This CDR3 is built from 15 residues. The germline V gene encodes CDR1 SGHRS and CDR2 YFSETQ. Trimming took 0 bases from V and 5 from J; bases not matched to a gene: 7. CDR3 in amino acids: CASSLVGGGSETQYF. The CDR3 region has the DNA TGCGCCAGCAGCTTGGTCGGCGGGGGTAGCGAGACCCAGTACTTC.

The chain recombines TRBV10-1 with TRBJ1-4, with 7 bases identical to TRBD1. This CDR3 is 13 amino acids long. Trimming at V came to 5 bases and at J to 4 bases, leaving 1 base not matched to a gene. Germline CDR1 WNHNN, CDR2 SYGVQD (reference sequence). DNA for the CDR3: TGCGCCAGCAGTCGACAGGGTAATGAAAAACTGTTTTTT. This sequence encodes CASSRQGNEKLFF.

The J gene is TRBJ2-3, the V gene TRBV12-5; 9 nucleotides match TRBD1. Germline trimming cut 11 bases from V and 3 bases from J; bases unmatched to any gene: 12. Germline V gives CDR1 LGHNT, CDR2 FRNRAP. This CDR3 spans 15 amino acids. This chain's CDR3 is CAGSPGTGLTDTQYF. CDR3 nucleotides: TGTGCTGGGAGCCCCGGGACAGGGTTGACAGATACGCAGTATTTT.

CDR3 sequence (DNA): TGTGCCAGCAGTTTCCTCGGACAGGGGGCACCCCTCCACTTT. Its protein is CASSFLGQGAPLHF. V and J are TRBV6-5 and TRBJ1-6, with TRBD1 matching 10 bases. Germline CDR1 MNHEY, CDR2 SVGAGI. This CDR3 has 14 amino acids. The trim removed 4 bases at V and 11 bases at J, leaving 5 bases unmatched.

The V and J genes are TRBV2 and TRBJ2-5; 7 bases line up with TRBD2. Trimming took 7 bases from V and 1 from J; bases not matched to a gene: 12. Germline V gives CDR1 SNHLY, CDR2 FYNNEI. The CDR3 runs 16 residues. Here the CDR3 reads CASKIRASGSQETQYF. The CDR3 DNA reads as TGTGCCAGCAAGATAAGGGCTAGCGGTTCCCAAGAGACCCAGTACTTC.

The chain joins TRBV7-2 to TRBJ1-6; maybe TRBD1 (5 bases). Per the germline V gene, CDR1 is SGHTA and CDR2 is FQGNSA. V gave up 6 bases and J gave up 0 bases, with 21 bases separating them. The CDR3 consists of 19 residues. The CDR3 DNA follows: TGTGCCAGCAGTGCACAGCTCAGTGGGGCAGGCTCCTATAATTCACCCCTCCACTTT. Its translation: CASSAQLSGAGSYNSPLHF.